These T cell receptor beta chains were read from a single sample in a study of neoadjuvant anti-PD-1 for oral cavity cancer. The table came from immunoSEQ multiplex PCR; TCRdb's copy has only in-frame clones and leaves some out. The table shows roughly 7,800 clones, with 50% to 70% occurring only once. The sequencing used PBMCs, collected after nivolumab (anti-PD-1) treatment. The receptors were sampled from a person between 40 and 79 years old with oral cavity squamous cell carcinoma. Both conserved end residues are part of each CDR3. A D gene is named only where the DNA matches it firmly. Only some rows state a clone size, as once, few, many or a class for expanded clones.

v_call: TRBV7-8
clone_size: NA
j_call: TRBJ2-3
d_call: TRBD2
cdr3_aa: CASSPQRGGGDTQYF
cdr3_nt: TGTGCCAGCAGCCCCCAGCGGGGGGGCGGAGATACGCAGTATTTT

v_call: TRBV6-5
clone_size: few
j_call: TRBJ1-4
d_call: TRBD1
cdr3_aa: CASSYRDRGEKLFF
cdr3_nt: TGTGCCAGCAGTTACCGGGACAGGGGCGAAAAACTGTTTTTT

v_call: TRBV6-5
clone_size: NA
j_call: TRBJ2-7
d_call: TRBD1
cdr3_aa: CASSAYTGDYEQYF
cdr3_nt: TGTGCCAGCAGTGCCTACACAGGGGACTACGAGCAGTACTTC

v_call: TRBV7-6
clone_size: NA
j_call: TRBJ2-7
d_call: TRBD1
cdr3_aa: CASSPSGQNYEQYF
cdr3_nt: TGTGCCAGCAGCCCGTCGGGACAGAACTACGAGCAGTACTTC

v_call: TRBV2
clone_size: once
j_call: TRBJ1-3
d_call: NA
cdr3_aa: CASSQEGESGNTIYF
cdr3_nt: TGTGCCAGCAGCCAAGAAGGGGAAAGTGGAAACACCATATATTTT

v_call: TRBV6-1
clone_size: NA
j_call: TRBJ1-5
d_call: NA
cdr3_aa: CASSEAEGTSNQPQHF
cdr3_nt: TGTGCCAGCAGTGAGGCGGAAGGGACTAGCAATCAGCCCCAGCATTTT

v_call: TRBV4-2
clone_size: NA
j_call: TRBJ1-1
d_call: NA
cdr3_aa: CASSGAGDLGEAFF
cdr3_nt: TGTGCCAGCAGTGGGGCCGGGGATTTGGGTGAAGCTTTCTTT

v_call: TRBV19
clone_size: NA
j_call: TRBJ1-4
d_call: NA
cdr3_aa: CASSIRTGGPNEKLFF
cdr3_nt: TGTGCCAGTAGTATTCGAACGGGCGGACCTAATGAAAAACTGTTTTTT

v_call: TRBV9
clone_size: NA
j_call: TRBJ2-1
d_call: NA
cdr3_aa: CASSVTSEYNEQFF
cdr3_nt: TGTGCCAGCAGCGTAACTAGTGAGTACAATGAGCAGTTCTTC

v_call: TRBV2
clone_size: NA
j_call: TRBJ2-5
d_call: TRBD1
cdr3_aa: CASSNSRDRQETQYF
cdr3_nt: TGTGCCAGCAGTAATAGCCGGGACAGACAAGAGACCCAGTACTTC

v_call: TRBV10-3
clone_size: NA
j_call: TRBJ2-3
d_call: TRBD1
cdr3_aa: CAISEGQGFTDTQYF
cdr3_nt: TGTGCCATCAGTGAGGGACAGGGGTTCACAGATACGCAGTATTTT

v_call: TRBV29-1
clone_size: NA
j_call: TRBJ1-2
d_call: NA
cdr3_aa: CSVVYYVSGGYTF
cdr3_nt: TGCAGCGTTGTCTACTACGTCTCAGGGGGCTACACCTTC

v_call: TRBV5-6
clone_size: NA
j_call: TRBJ2-7
d_call: NA
cdr3_aa: CASTLYSGGSSYEQYF
cdr3_nt: TGTGCCAGCACCCTTTATTCTGGGGGGAGCTCCTACGAGCAGTACTTC

v_call: TRBV7-8
clone_size: NA
j_call: TRBJ2-7
d_call: NA
cdr3_aa: CASSFAQTGVYEQYF
cdr3_nt: TGTGCCAGCAGCTTCGCCCAGACAGGAGTCTACGAGCAGTACTTC

v_call: TRBV19
clone_size: NA
j_call: TRBJ1-6
d_call: TRBD1
cdr3_aa: CASDPGDRATSPLHF
cdr3_nt: TGTGCCAGTGACCCCGGGGACAGGGCAACTTCACCCCTCCACTTT

v_call: TRBV27
clone_size: NA
j_call: TRBJ2-7
d_call: NA
cdr3_aa: CASSLAGRSYEQYF
cdr3_nt: TGTGCCAGCAGTTTAGCAGGACGGAGCTACGAGCAGTACTTC

v_call: TRBV19
clone_size: NA
j_call: TRBJ1-5
d_call: NA
cdr3_aa: CASSITRRGDQPQHF
cdr3_nt: TGTGCCAGTAGTATAACTCGGCGGGGAGACCAGCCCCAGCATTTT

v_call: TRBV5-1
clone_size: NA
j_call: TRBJ2-7
d_call: NA
cdr3_aa: CASSPGTGHYEQYF
cdr3_nt: TGCGCCAGCAGCCCGGGGACCGGGCACTACGAGCAGTACTTC

v_call: TRBV21-1
clone_size: NA
j_call: TRBJ1-2
d_call: NA
cdr3_aa: CASSKWGTGNANYGYTF
cdr3_nt: NA

v_call: TRBV19
clone_size: NA
j_call: TRBJ2-7
d_call: NA
cdr3_aa: CASSPPGVSYEQYF
cdr3_nt: TGTGCCAGTAGTCCCCCAGGGGTCTCCTACGAGCAGTACTTC

v_call: TRBV19
clone_size: NA
j_call: TRBJ1-2
d_call: NA
cdr3_aa: CASSLGPSSYTF
cdr3_nt: TGTGCCAGTAGTCTAGGCCCTTCTTCCTACACCTTC

v_call: TRBV5-6
clone_size: NA
j_call: TRBJ1-1
d_call: NA
cdr3_aa: CASSPPGTLNTEAFF
cdr3_nt: TGTGCCAGCAGCCCCCCCGGGACTTTGAACACTGAAGCTTTCTTT

v_call: TRBV7-2
clone_size: NA
j_call: TRBJ1-5
d_call: NA
cdr3_aa: CASSLAAGESQPQHF
cdr3_nt: TGTGCCAGCAGCTTAGCGGCAGGGGAGTCTCAGCCCCAGCATTTT

v_call: TRBV5-1
clone_size: NA
j_call: TRBJ1-2
d_call: NA
cdr3_aa: CASSLADGQTYGYTF
cdr3_nt: TGCGCCAGCAGCTTGGCAGACGGACAGACCTATGGCTACACCTTC

v_call: TRBV28
clone_size: NA
j_call: TRBJ1-1
d_call: NA
cdr3_aa: CASSLPWTNTEAFF
cdr3_nt: TGTGCCAGCAGTCTCCCGTGGACGAACACTGAAGCTTTCTTT

v_call: TRBV6-6
clone_size: few
j_call: TRBJ2-7
d_call: TRBD2
cdr3_aa: CASTWERGGVYEQYF
cdr3_nt: TGTGCCAGCACGTGGGAGCGGGGGGGCGTTTACGAGCAGTACTTC

v_call: TRBV6-1
clone_size: NA
j_call: TRBJ2-2
d_call: NA
cdr3_aa: CATSTTGPGELFF
cdr3_nt: TGTGCCACCTCCACGACAGGCCCCGGGGAGCTGTTTTTT

v_call: TRBV6-6
clone_size: NA
j_call: TRBJ2-7
d_call: NA
cdr3_aa: CASRAASYEQYF
cdr3_nt: TGTGCCAGCAGGGCCGCGTCCTACGAGCAGTACTTC

v_call: TRBV29-1
clone_size: NA
j_call: TRBJ1-1
d_call: NA
cdr3_aa: CSAEKTGNTEAFF
cdr3_nt: TGCAGCGCCGAGAAGACAGGGAACACTGAAGCTTTCTTT

v_call: TRBV2
clone_size: NA
j_call: TRBJ2-7
d_call: NA
cdr3_aa: CASSAAVNSYEQYF
cdr3_nt: TGTGCCAGCAGTGCGGCAGTAAACTCCTACGAGCAGTACTTC

v_call: TRBV2
clone_size: NA
j_call: TRBJ2-1
d_call: TRBD1
cdr3_aa: CASDRENNEQFF
cdr3_nt: TGTGCCAGCGACAGGGAGAACAATGAGCAGTTCTTC

v_call: TRBV7-8
clone_size: NA
j_call: TRBJ1-1
d_call: NA
cdr3_aa: CASSFLGAEAFF
cdr3_nt: TGTGCCAGCAGCTTTTTAGGGGCTGAAGCTTTCTTT